The T cell receptor (beta chain) under discussion was sequenced for a study of cytomegalovirus exposure and HLA in healthy donors. The length of the CDR3 is 14 residues. The V segment lost 0 bases and the J segment 5 bases; nucleotides outside the gene matches: 3. The germline CDR1 and CDR2 sequences are SGHKS and YYEKEE (reference sequence). The PCR made use of 60 Vbeta and 13 Jbeta primers. Libraries were prepared by immunoSEQ multiplex PCR; TCRdb keeps only in-frame clonotypes and omits some of them. The sample has about 37,000 clones; roughly 79% are singletons. The count of this clone is one. The chain has TRBV5-5 and TRBJ2-5, with 8 positions matching TRBD1. Specimen: PBMCs. The receptor was isolated from a woman aged 40-49 years in good health and CMV-seronegative. The CDR3: CASSLGQGIETQYF. CDR3 nucleotide sequence: TGTGCCAGCAGCTTGGGACAGGGGATCGAGACCCAGTACTTC.